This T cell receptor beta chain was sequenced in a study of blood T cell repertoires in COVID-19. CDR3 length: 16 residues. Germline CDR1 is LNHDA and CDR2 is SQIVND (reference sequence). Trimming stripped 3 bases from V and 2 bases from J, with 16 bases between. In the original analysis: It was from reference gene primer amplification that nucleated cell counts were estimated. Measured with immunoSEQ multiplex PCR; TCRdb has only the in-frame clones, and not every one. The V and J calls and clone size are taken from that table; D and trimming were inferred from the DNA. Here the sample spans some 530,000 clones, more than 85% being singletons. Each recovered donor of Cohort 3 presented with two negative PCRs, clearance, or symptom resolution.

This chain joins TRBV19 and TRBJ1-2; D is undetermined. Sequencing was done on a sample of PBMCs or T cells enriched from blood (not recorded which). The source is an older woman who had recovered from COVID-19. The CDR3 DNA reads TGTGCCAGTAGTATCCCACTTGATAAACGGAACTATGGCTACACCTTC. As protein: CASSIPLDKRNYGYTF.